This T cell receptor (beta chain) was captured by sequencing in a study of CD8 T cells in ankylosing spondylitis. General study points: Some motif variants were previously reported in reactive arthritis synovial fluid and blood. Characteristic, it appeared, of ankylosing spondylitis blood was a TCR beta motif of eight highly homologous variants.

There are 15 residues in the CDR3. After removal of 4 bases from V and 3 bases from J, the junction contained 3 bases not matched to a gene. From germline, CDR1 is SGHDT and CDR2 YYEEEE. The authors made TCR beta libraries by quantitative 5'-RACE with molecular barcodes. Each CDR3 protein is one row after TCRdb ran MiXCR on the 5' RACE reads. Here the sample spans around 770,000 distinct CDR3 sequences, around a fifth being singletons. Remarks on this clonotype: Its antigen is unknown.

This clonotype was obtained from a male donor with ankylosing spondylitis. This chain connects TRBV5-6 to TRBJ2-1; 11 positions match TRBD2. Sequenced material: blood, either unsorted or a sorted T cell fraction (not recorded which). The CDR3 spells CASSRLAGNYNEQFF. CDR3 bases: TGTGCCAGCAGCCGACTAGCGGGGAACTACAATGAGCAGTTCTTC.